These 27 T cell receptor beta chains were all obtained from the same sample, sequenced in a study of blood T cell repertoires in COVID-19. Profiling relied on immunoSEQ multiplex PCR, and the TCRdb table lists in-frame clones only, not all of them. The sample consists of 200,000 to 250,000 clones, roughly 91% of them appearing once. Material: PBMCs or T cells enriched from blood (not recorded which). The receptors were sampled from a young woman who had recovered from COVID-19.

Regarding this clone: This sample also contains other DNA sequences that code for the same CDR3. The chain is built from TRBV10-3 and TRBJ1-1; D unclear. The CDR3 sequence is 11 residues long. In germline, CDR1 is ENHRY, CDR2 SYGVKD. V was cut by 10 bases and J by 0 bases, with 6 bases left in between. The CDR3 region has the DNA TGTGCCACCCAGGTGAACACTGAAGCTTTCTTT. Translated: CATQVNTEAFF.

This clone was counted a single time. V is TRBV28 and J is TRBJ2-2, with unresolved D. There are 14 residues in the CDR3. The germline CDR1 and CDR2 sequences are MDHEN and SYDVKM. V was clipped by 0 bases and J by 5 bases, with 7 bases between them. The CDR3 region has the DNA TGTGCCAGCAGTTTATGGACGGGTACCGGGGAGCTGTTTTTT. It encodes CASSLWTGTGELFF.

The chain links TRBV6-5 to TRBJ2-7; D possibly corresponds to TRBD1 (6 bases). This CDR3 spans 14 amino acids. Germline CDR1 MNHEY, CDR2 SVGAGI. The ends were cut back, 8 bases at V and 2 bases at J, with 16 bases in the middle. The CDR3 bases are TGTGCCAGCTCTACTCCCACAGGGACCTACGAGCAGTACTTC. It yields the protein CASSTPTGTYEQYF.

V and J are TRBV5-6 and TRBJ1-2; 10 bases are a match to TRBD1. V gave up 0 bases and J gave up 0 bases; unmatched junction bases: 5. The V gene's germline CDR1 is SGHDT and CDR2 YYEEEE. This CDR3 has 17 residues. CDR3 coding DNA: TGTGCCAGCAGCTTGGGGGGACAGGGGAATACTAACTATGGCTACACCTTC. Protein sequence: CASSLGGQGNTNYGYTF.

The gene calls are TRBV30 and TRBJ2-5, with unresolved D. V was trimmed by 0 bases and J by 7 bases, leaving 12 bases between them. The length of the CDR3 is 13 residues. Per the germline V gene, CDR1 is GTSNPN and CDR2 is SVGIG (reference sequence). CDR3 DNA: TGTGCCTGGAGTGTCGCCGCCCTAGGGACCCAGTACTTC. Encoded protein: CAWSVAALGTQYF.

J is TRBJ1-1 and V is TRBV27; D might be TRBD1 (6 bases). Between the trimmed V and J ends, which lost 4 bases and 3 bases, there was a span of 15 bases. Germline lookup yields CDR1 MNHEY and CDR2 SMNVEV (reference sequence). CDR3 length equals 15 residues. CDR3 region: CASSSRSGVDTEAFF. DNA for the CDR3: TGTGCCAGCAGTTCCCGATCAGGGGTGGACACTGAAGCTTTCTTT.

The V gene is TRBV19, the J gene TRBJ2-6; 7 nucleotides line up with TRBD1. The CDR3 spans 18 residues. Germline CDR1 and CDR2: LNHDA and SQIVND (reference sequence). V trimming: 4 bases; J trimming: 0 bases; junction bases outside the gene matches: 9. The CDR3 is CASSSRRQGLSGANVLTF. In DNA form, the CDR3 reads TGTGCCAGTAGTAGCAGGCGACAGGGCCTCTCTGGGGCCAACGTCCTGACTTTC.

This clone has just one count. DNA for the CDR3: TGTGCCAGCAGACTGGGGACAACCGGGGAGCTGTTTTTT. Translation: CASRLGTTGELFF. V usage is TRBV7-3 and J usage is TRBJ2-2, with D tentatively TRBD1 (6 bases). This CDR3 is built from 13 residues. Germline values: CDR1 SGHTA, CDR2 FQGTGA. Trimming pared 6 bases from V and 5 bases from J, leaving 10 bases between.

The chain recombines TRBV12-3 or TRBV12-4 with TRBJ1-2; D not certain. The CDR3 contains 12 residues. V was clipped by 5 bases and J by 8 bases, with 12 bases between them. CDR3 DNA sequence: TGTGCCAGCAGTCCCGGAGTAGGCGGCTACACCTTC. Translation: CASSPGVGGYTF.

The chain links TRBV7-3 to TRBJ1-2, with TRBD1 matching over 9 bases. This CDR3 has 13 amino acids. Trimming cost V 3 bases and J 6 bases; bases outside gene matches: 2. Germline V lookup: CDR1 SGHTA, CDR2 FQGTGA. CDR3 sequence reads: CASSLRDRDGYTF. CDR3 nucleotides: TGTGCCAGCAGCTTGAGGGACAGGGATGGCTACACCTTC. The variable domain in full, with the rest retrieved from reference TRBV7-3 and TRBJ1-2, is GAGVSQTPSNKVTEKGKYVELRCDPISGHTALYWYRQSLGQGPEFLIYFQGTGAADDSGLPNDRFFAVRPEGSVSTLKIQRTERGDSAVYLCASSLRDRDGYTFGSGTRLTVV.

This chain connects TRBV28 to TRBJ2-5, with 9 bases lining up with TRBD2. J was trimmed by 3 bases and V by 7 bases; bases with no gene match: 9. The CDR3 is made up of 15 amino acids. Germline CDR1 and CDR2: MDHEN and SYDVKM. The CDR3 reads CASTLVTSGKETQYF. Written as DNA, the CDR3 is TGTGCCAGCACCCTAGTGACTAGCGGCAAAGAGACCCAGTACTTC. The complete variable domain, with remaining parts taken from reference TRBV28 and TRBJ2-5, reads DVKVTQSSRYLVKRTGEKVFLECVQDMDHENMFWYRQDPGLGLRLIYFSYDVKMKEKGDIPEGYSVSREKKERFSLILESASTNQTSMYLCASTLVTSGKETQYFGPGTRLLVL.

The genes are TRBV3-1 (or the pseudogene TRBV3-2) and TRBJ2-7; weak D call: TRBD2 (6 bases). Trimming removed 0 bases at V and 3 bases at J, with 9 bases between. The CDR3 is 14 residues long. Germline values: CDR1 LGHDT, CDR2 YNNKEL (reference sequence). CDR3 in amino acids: CASSQETGSYEQYF. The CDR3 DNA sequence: TGTGCCAGCAGCCAAGAAACCGGGAGCTACGAGCAGTACTTC.

The CDR3 DNA reads TGTGCCAGCTCACCACTCGTTGCGGAGCCAGGAAACACCATATATTTT. Encoded protein: CASSPLVAEPGNTIYF. The chain joins TRBV18 to TRBJ1-3; D gene unclear. CDR3 length: 16 amino acids. V lost 1 base and J lost 4, with 14 bases in between. Germline-derived CDR1 and CDR2 are KGHSH and LQKENI.

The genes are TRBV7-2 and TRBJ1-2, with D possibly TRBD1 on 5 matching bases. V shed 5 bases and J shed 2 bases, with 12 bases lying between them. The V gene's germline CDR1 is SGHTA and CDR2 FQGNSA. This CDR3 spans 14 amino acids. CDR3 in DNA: TGTGCCAGCAGCCCTGGGGGGACCAACTATGGCTACACCTTC. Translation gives CASSPGGTNYGYTF.

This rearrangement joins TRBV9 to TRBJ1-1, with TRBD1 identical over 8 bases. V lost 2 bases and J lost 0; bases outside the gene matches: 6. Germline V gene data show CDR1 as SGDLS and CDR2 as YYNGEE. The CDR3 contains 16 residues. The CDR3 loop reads CASSVSPGQVNTEAFF. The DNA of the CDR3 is TGTGCCAGCAGCGTGTCCCCGGGACAGGTGAACACTGAAGCTTTCTTT.

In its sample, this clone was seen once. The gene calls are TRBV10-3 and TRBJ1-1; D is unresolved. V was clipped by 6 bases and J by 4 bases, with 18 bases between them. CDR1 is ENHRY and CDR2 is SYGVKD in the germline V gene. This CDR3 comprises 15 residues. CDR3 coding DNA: TGTGCCATCAGCGCTGCGGGGTATCGGATCACTGAAGCTTTCTTT. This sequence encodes CAISAAGYRITEAFF.

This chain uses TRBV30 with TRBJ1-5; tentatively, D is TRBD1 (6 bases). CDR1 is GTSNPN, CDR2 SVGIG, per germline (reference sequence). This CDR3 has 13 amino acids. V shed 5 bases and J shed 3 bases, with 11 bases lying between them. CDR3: CAWGDIANQPQHF. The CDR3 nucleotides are TGTGCCTGGGGGGACATAGCCAATCAGCCCCAGCATTTT.

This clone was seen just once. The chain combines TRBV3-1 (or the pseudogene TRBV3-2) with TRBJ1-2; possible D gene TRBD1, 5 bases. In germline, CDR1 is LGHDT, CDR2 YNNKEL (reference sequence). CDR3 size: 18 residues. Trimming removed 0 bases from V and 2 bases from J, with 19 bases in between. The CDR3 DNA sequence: TGTGCCAGCAGCCAAGACTCGGGGGATCAAGCCAAGAACTATGGCTACACCTTC. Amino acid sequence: CASSQDSGDQAKNYGYTF.

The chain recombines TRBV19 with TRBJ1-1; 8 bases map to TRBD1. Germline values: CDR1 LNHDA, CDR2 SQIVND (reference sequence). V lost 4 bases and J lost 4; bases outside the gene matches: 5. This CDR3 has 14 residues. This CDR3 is CASSTGGARTEAFF. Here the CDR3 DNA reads TGTGCCAGTAGTACAGGGGGCGCACGCACTGAAGCTTTCTTT. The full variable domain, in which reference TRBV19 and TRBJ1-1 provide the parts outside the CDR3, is DGGITQSPKYLFRKEGQNVTLSCEQNLNHDAMYWYRQDPGQGLRLIYYSQIVNDFQKGDIAEGYSVSREKKESFPLTVTSAQKNPTAFYLCASSTGGARTEAFFGQGTRLTVV.

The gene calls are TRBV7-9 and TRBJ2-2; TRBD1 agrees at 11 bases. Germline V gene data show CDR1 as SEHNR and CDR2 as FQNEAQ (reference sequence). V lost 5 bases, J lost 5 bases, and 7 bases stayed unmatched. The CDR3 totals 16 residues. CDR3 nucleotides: TGTGCCAGCAGCCCACGACGGGACAGGGGGACCGGGGAGCTGTTTTTT. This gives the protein CASSPRRDRGTGELFF.

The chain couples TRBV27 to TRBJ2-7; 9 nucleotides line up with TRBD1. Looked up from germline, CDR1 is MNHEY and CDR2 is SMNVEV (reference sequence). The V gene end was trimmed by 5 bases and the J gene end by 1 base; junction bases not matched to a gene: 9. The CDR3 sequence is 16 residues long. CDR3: CASSRDPGQGSYEQYF. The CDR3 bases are TGTGCCAGCAGTAGAGACCCGGGACAGGGATCCTACGAGCAGTACTTC.

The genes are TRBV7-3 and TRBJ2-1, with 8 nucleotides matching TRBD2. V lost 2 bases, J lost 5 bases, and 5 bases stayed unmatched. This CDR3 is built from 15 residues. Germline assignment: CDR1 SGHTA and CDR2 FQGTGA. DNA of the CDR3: TGTGCCAGCAGCTTATACCCAGCGGGAGACAATGAGCAGTTCTTC. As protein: CASSLYPAGDNEQFF.

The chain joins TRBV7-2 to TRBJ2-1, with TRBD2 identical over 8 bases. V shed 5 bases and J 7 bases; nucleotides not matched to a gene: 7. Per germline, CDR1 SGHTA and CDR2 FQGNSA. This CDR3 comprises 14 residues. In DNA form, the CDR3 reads TGTGCCAGCAGCCCAGTAGCGGGGCGGAATGAGCAGTTCTTC. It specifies CASSPVAGRNEQFF. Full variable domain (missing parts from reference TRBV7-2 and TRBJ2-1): GAGVSQSPSNKVTEKGKDVELRCDPISGHTALYWYRQSLGQGLEFLIYFQGNSAPDKSGLPSDRFSAERTGGSVSTLTIQRTQQEDSAVYLCASSPVAGRNEQFFGPGTRLTVL.

CDR3 coding DNA: TGTGCCAGCACCAAACTAGGGGGCTCCTACAATGAGCAGTTCTTC. Amino acid sequence: CASTKLGGSYNEQFF. The J gene is TRBJ2-1, the V gene TRBV7-6, with a possible D match to TRBD1 (6 bases). The CDR3 is 15 residues long. The germline CDR1 and CDR2 sequences are SGHVS and FNYEAQ. The V end lost 7 bases, the J end lost 0 bases, and 13 bases lay between the germline ends.

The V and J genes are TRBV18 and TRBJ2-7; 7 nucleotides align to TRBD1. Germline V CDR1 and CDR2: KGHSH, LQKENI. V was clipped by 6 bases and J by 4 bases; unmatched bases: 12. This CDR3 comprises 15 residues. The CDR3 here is CASSPVGDRSYEQYF. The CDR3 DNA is TGTGCCAGCTCCCCTGTGGGGGACAGATCATACGAGCAGTACTTC.

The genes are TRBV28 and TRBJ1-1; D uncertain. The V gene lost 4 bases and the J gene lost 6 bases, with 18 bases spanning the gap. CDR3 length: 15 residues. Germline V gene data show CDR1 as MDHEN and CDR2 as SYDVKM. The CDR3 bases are TGTGCCAGCAGTTCCCCCCCGGTCCTCGTTTCTGAAGCTTTCTTT. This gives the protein CASSSPPVLVSEAFF.

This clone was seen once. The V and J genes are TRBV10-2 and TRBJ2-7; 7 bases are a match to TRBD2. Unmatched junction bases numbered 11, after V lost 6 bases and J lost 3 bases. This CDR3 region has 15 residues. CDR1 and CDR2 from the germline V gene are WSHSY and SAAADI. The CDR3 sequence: CASRPSETGGYEQYF. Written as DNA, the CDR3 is TGCGCCAGCAGACCATCTGAAACGGGAGGCTACGAGCAGTACTTC.